The clone carrying this T cell receptor (beta chain) was seen just once. The J segment lost 7 bases and the V segment lost 1 base, leaving 10 bases of the junction unmatched. The germline V gene has CDR1 LGHNA and CDR2 YNFKEQ. This CDR3 spans 16 amino acids. These data come from a study of cytomegalovirus exposure and HLA in healthy donors. Vbeta (60) and Jbeta (13) primers were used in the PCR. Using immunoSEQ multiplex PCR, the repertoire was profiled, and TCRdb retains in-frame clones only, with some absent. The sample yields about 130,000 clones, about 69% seen once. Specimen: PBMCs. This chain links TRBV4-2 with TRBJ2-1; 7 bases line up with TRBD1. This clonotype was sampled from a man aged 30 to 45 in good health and CMV-seronegative. The CDR3 here is CASSQAGGQVLNEQFF. The CDR3 DNA follows: TGTGCCAGCAGCCAAGCAGGAGGACAGGTCCTTAATGAGCAGTTCTTC.